The following is a T cell receptor (beta chain) sequence with its context. Germline assignment: CDR1 LNHDA and CDR2 SQIVND (reference sequence). There are 15 residues in the CDR3. Trimming shortened V by 4 bases and J by 1 base, and 13 bases separated the two germline ends. These data belong to a study of CD8 T cells in Susac syndrome. TCR beta was sequenced from blood CD8+ and CD4+ T cells. Random-hexamer reverse transcription was applied to about 0.45 to 1 ug RNA. TCR beta CDR3 was amplified by immunoSEQ covering 54 Vbeta and 13 Jbeta. TCRdb re-called the immunoSEQ multiplex PCR reads with MiXCR, one entry per CDR3 protein. The sample includes some 260,000 distinct CDR3 sequences, 85% to 95% of them seen just once.

The receptor comes from a human donor with multiple sclerosis. Sequencing was done on a sample of CD4+ T cells from PBMCs. V and J are TRBV19 and TRBJ2-5; tentative D call: TRBD1 (6 bases). The CDR3 region is CASSRQGLAQETQYF. The CDR3, as DNA: TGTGCCAGTAGTAGGCAGGGGTTGGCCCAAGAGACCCAGTACTTC.